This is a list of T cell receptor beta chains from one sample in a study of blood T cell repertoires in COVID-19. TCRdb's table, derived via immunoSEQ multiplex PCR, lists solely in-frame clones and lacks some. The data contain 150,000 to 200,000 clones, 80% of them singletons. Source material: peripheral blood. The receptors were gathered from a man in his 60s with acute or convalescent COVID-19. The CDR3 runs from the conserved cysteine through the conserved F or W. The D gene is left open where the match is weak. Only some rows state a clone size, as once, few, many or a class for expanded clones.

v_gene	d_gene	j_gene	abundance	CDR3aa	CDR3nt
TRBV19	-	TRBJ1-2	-	CASSRLDREGYTF	TGTGCCAGTAGTCGCCTGGACCGGGAAGGCTACACCTTC
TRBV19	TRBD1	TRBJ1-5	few	CASSFSMGTGGYQPQHF	TGTGCCAGTAGTTTCAGCATGGGGACAGGAGGATATCAGCCCCAGCATTTT
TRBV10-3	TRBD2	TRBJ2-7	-	CAISSSGGSSYEQYF	TGTGCCATCAGCAGTAGCGGGGGGAGCTCCTACGAGCAGTACTTC
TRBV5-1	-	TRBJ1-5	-	CASSFSGSSNQPQHF	TGCGCCAGCAGCTTTTCAGGAAGCAGCAATCAGCCCCAGCATTTT
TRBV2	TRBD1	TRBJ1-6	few	CASSDWDRETPTNNSPLHF	TGTGCCAGCAGTGACTGGGACAGGGAAACCCCAACTAATAATTCACCCCTCCACTTT
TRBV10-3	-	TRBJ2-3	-	CAIRITSGQRLAQYF	TGTGCCATCAGGATTACTAGTGGACAGCGTTTGGCGCAGTATTTT
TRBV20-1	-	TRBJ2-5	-	CSANEVETQYF	TGCAGTGCTAACGAGGTCGAGACCCAGTACTTC
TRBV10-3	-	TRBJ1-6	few	CAIRDGAYNSPLHF	TGTGCCATCAGGGACGGGGCCTATAATTCACCCCTCCACTTT
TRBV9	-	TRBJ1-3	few	CASSVGSSGNTIYF	TGTGCCAGCAGCGTAGGGAGCTCTGGAAACACCATATATTTT
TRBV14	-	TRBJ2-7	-	CASSLWGAGQSSYEQYF	TGTGCCAGCAGCCTGTGGGGGGCGGGACAGAGCTCCTACGAGCAGTACTTC
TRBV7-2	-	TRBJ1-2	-	CASSPQGTVGYGYTF	TGTGCCAGCAGCCCCCAGGGTACAGTTGGCTATGGCTACACCTTC
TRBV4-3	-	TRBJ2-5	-	CASSQGERETQYF	TGCGCCAGCAGCCAAGGGGAGCGAGAGACCCAGTACTTC
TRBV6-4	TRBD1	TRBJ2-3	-	CASSAGGVDTQYF	TGTGCCAGCAGTGCAGGGGGCGTAGATACGCAGTATTTT
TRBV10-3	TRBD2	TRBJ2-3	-	CAISPGTSGSDTQYF	TGTGCCATCAGTCCCGGGACTAGCGGGAGTGATACGCAGTATTTT
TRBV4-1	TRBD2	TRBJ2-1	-	CASSRTSGRPNEQFF	TGCGCCAGCAGCCGGACTAGCGGGAGGCCCAATGAGCAGTTCTTC
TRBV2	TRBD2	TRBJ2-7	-	CASTAGLAGLYEQYF	TGTGCCAGCACGGCTGGACTAGCGGGGCTCTACGAGCAGTACTTC
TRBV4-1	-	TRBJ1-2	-	CASSQDQQGWRNGYTF	TGCGCCAGCAGCCAAGATCAACAGGGTTGGCGGAATGGCTACACCTTC
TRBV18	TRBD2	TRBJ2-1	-	CASSPERGSYNEQFF	TGTGCCAGCTCACCGGAGCGGGGTTCCTACAATGAGCAGTTCTTC
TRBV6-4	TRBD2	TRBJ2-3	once	CASSRAGGADTQYF	TGTGCCAGCTCTCGAGCGGGGGGAGCAGATACGCAGTATTTT
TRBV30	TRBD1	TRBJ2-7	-	CAWRMTGPYEQYF	TGTGCCTGGAGGATGACAGGGCCCTACGAGCAGTACTTC
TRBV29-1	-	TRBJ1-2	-	CSVSRGMGNGYTF	TGCAGCGTTTCCAGGGGAATGGGGAATGGCTACACCTTC
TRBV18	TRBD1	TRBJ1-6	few	CASSSGGNSPLHF	TGTGCCAGCTCATCAGGGGGGAATTCACCCCTCCACTTT
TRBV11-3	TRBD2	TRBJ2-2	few	CASSLGRGINTGELFF	TGTGCCAGCAGCTTAGGGCGGGGGATAAACACCGGGGAGCTGTTTTTT
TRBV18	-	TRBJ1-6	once	CASSPRDALNSPLHF	TGTGCCAGCTCACCGAGGGATGCCCTTAATTCACCCCTCCACTTT
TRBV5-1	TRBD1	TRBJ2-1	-	CASSSGTGGHNEQFF	TGCGCCAGCAGCTCGGGGACAGGGGGTCACAATGAGCAGTTCTTC
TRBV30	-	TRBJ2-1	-	CAWSVGQATWAGNEQFF	TGTGCCTGGAGTGTCGGGCAGGCCACCTGGGCGGGCAATGAGCAGTTCTTC
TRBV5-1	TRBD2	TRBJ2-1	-	CASGLAGYNEQFF	TGCGCCAGCGGCCTAGCGGGCTACAATGAGCAGTTCTTC
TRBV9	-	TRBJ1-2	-	CASSVSPGGEYGYTF	TGTGCCAGCAGCGTATCACCGGGAGGAGAATATGGCTACACCTTC
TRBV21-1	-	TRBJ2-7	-	CASSTGQGCSYEQYF	TGTGCCAGCAGCACGGGCCAGGGGTGCTCCTACGAGCAGTACTTC
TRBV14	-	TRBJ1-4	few	CASSPAGTPNEKLFF	TGTGCCAGCAGCCCAGCCGGGACACCTAATGAAAAACTGTTTTTT
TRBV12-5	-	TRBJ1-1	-	CASGLKGSNTEAFF	TGTGCTAGTGGTTTGAAGGGGTCGAACACTGAAGCTTTCTTT
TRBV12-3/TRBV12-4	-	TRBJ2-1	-	CASSSFNEQFF	TGTGCCAGCAGTTCTTTCAATGAGCAGTTCTTC
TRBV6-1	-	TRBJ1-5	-	CASSEARGGAFPQHF	TGTGCCAGCAGTGAAGCGCGGGGGGGGGCATTTCCCCAACATTTT
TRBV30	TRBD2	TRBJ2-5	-	CAWSVGGPGETQYF	TGTGCCTGGTCTGTGGGAGGGCCGGGTGAGACCCAGTACTTC
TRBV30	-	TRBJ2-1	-	CAWSISEFDYNEQFF	TGTGCCTGGAGTATCTCCGAGTTCGACTACAATGAGCAGTTCTTC
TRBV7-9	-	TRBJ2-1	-	CASIQIGVLKSQEQFF	TGTGCCAGCATCCAGATCGGGGTCCTAAAGTCTCAAGAGCAGTTCTTC
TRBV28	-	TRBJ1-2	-	CASSWGPTQNGYTF	TGTGCCAGCAGTTGGGGGCCAACACAGAATGGCTACACCTTC
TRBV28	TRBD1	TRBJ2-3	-	CASSLTLTGGTDTQYF	TGTGCCAGCAGTTTGACCCTGACAGGGGGCACAGATACGCAGTATTTT
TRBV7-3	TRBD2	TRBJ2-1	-	CASSQFGTRTEQFF	TGTGCCAGCAGCCAATTCGGGACTAGGACTGAGCAGTTCTTC